One and the same sample provided the 20 T cell receptor beta chains below, sequenced in a study of OX40 agonist ivuxolimab in advanced cancers. Sequencing was performed with immunoSEQ multiplex PCR; in TCRdb, only in-frame clones are kept and a portion is missing. The sample carries about 73,000 clones, more than 80% recorded once. Sequences were derived from CD4+ or CD8+ T cells sorted from blood, sampled in a trial of the OX40 agonist ivuxolimab. All receptors come from an adult with an advanced solid tumor such as melanoma, head and neck, liver or kidney cancer.

This clone was seen only a few times. In DNA, the CDR3 is TGTGCCAGCAGCCAAGTTGCAGAAAATGAAGCTTTCTTT. This sequence encodes CASSQVAENEAFF. The rearrangement uses TRBV4-2 and TRBJ1-1; D gene ambiguous. The germline V gene has CDR1 LGHNA and CDR2 YNFKEQ. This CDR3 has 13 amino acids. V lost 1 base, J lost 7 bases, and 10 bases lay in between.

This clone was found a few times. This chain links TRBV9 with TRBJ2-2; maybe TRBD1 (6 bases). V was pared by 3 bases and J by 7 bases, with 10 bases between. In germline, CDR1 is SGDLS, CDR2 YYNGEE. This CDR3 has 13 amino acids. The CDR3 region is CASSGDRNGELFF. Here the CDR3 DNA reads TGTGCCAGCAGCGGCGACAGGAACGGGGAGCTGTTTTTT.

V is TRBV14 and J is TRBJ2-1; TRBD2 aligns across 7 bases. CDR3 length: 18 amino acids. V dropped 1 base and J dropped 3; count of bases not matched to a gene: 12. CDR1 and CDR2 from the germline V gene are SGHDN and FVKESK. The CDR3 DNA is TGTGCCAGCAGCCAAGGAAGTAGAGAGGGAGGGTACTACAATGAGCAGTTCTTC. Protein: CASSQGSREGGYYNEQFF.

This sequence joins TRBV5-4 and TRBJ1-5; tentative D call: TRBD1 (5 bases). Trimming removed 0 bases from V and 4 bases from J, with 8 bases in between. This CDR3 contains 14 residues. CDR1 SGHNT and CDR2 YYREEE come from the germline V gene (reference sequence). The CDR3 here is CASSLGGSNQPQHF. The CDR3 DNA is TGTGCCAGCAGCTTGGGGGGCTCTAATCAGCCCCAGCATTTT.

The V and J genes are TRBV5-1 and TRBJ2-3, with D perhaps TRBD1 (5 bases). This CDR3 comprises 15 residues. V lost 0 bases and J lost 6, with 14 bases in between. CDR1 and CDR2 from the germline V gene are SGHRS and YFSETQ. CDR3: CASSLAVGPGDTQYF. DNA for the CDR3: TGCGCCAGCAGCTTGGCCGTCGGGCCAGGGGATACGCAGTATTTT.

This clone is a singleton in its sample. The rearrangement uses TRBV4-1 and TRBJ1-5; tentative D call: TRBD1 (5 bases). V lost 4 bases, J lost 3 bases, and 10 bases lay in between. The germline CDR1 and CDR2 sequences are MGHRA and YSYEKL. There are 14 residues in the CDR3. CDR3 nucleotides: TGCGCCAGCAGCCCACAGGCTCACAATCAGCCCCAGCATTTT. Its protein product is CASSPQAHNQPQHF.

The V call is TRBV11-2, the J call TRBJ1-1; D not resolved. The CDR3 contains 14 residues. With 1 base removed from V and 3 bases from J, the gap between germline ends came to 9 bases. The germline CDR1 and CDR2 sequences are SGHAT and FQNNGV. The DNA for the CDR3 is TGTGCCAGCAGCTTAGCCGGGTGGGACACTGAAGCTTTCTTT. Protein: CASSLAGWDTEAFF.

The rearrangement joins TRBV6-5 to TRBJ1-1, with TRBD1 as a possible D gene (6 bases). CDR3 length: 13 residues. Germline CDR1 reads MNHEY; CDR2 reads SVGAGI. The V end lost 7 bases, the J end lost 5 bases, and 14 bases lay between the germline ends. This chain's CDR3 is CASTRGVLTEAFF. CDR3 sequence (DNA): TGTGCCAGCACAAGGGGGGTATTAACTGAAGCTTTCTTT.

This chain connects TRBV4-2 to TRBJ1-2, with D perhaps TRBD1 (5 bases). Germline-derived CDR1 and CDR2 are LGHNA and YNFKEQ. The CDR3 runs to 16 residues. Trimming stripped 10 bases from V and 4 bases from J, with 25 bases between. DNA of the CDR3: TGTGCCAACACAATACGCCAAGAACCGACAGCCTATGGCTACACCTTC. It is translated as CANTIRQEPTAYGYTF.

This rearrangement joins TRBV27 to TRBJ1-2, with TRBD1 identical over 7 bases. V lost 4 bases to trimming and J lost 0 bases; unmatched junction nucleotides: 20. The CDR3 contains 20 residues. CDR1 is MNHEY and CDR2 is SMNVEV in the germline V gene (reference sequence). CDR3 protein: CASSSFIIDREAMSNYGYTF. The CDR3 nucleotides read TGTGCCAGCAGTTCCTTTATAATTGACAGGGAAGCGATGTCTAACTATGGCTACACCTTC.

This sequence joins TRBV5-5 and TRBJ1-5; a weak D match, TRBD1 (6 bases). This CDR3 comprises 16 residues. The germline V gene encodes CDR1 SGHKS and CDR2 YYEKEE (reference sequence). Trimming removed 0 bases from V and 9 bases from J, with 19 bases in between. The CDR3 loop reads CASSLELGTRVLPQHF. Written as DNA, the CDR3 is TGTGCCAGCAGCTTGGAGCTCGGGACAAGGGTTTTGCCCCAGCATTTT. The full variable domain, rest sourced from reference TRBV5-5 and TRBJ1-5, is DAGVTQSPTHLIKTRGQQVTLRCSPISGHKSVSWYQQVLGQGPQFIFQYYEKEERGRGNFPDRFSARQFPNYSSELNVNALLLGDSALYLCASSLELGTRVLPQHFGDGTRLSIL.

The chain carries TRBV6-6 and TRBJ1-2; a possible D gene is TRBD1 (6 bases). The germline V gene has CDR1 MNHNY and CDR2 SVGAGI (reference sequence). The CDR3 sequence is 15 residues long. Trimming took 0 bases from V and 4 from J, leaving 12 bases between them. CDR3: CASSYSSGGGYGYTF. CDR3 bases: TGTGCCAGCAGTTACTCGTCGGGGGGCGGCTATGGCTACACCTTC.

This chain connects TRBV30 to TRBJ2-5, with TRBD2 matching over 11 bases. Trimming at V came to 7 bases and at J to 1 base, leaving 5 bases not matched to a gene. The CDR3 has 14 amino acids. CDR1 and CDR2 from the germline V gene are GTSNPN and SVGIG (reference sequence). This chain's CDR3 is CASLAGGSQETQYF. CDR3 bases: TGTGCCTCCCTAGCGGGGGGCTCCCAAGAGACCCAGTACTTC.

The V call is TRBV28, the J call TRBJ2-1; D is undetermined. V lost 4 bases and J 4 bases, leaving 14 bases between the germline ends. The CDR3 spans 15 residues. Germline V CDR1 and CDR2: MDHEN, SYDVKM. In DNA form, the CDR3 reads TGTGCCAGCAGTTCATACCCGGCCTCTTACAATGAGCAGTTCTTC. This translates into CASSSYPASYNEQFF.

Written as DNA, the CDR3 is TGTGCCAGCAGTTACGGTACTGAAGCTTTCTTT. This encodes CASSYGTEAFF. The chain employs TRBV6-5 and TRBJ1-1; D gene ambiguous. Per the germline V gene, CDR1 is MNHEY and CDR2 is SVGAGI. The CDR3 is 11 amino acids. The germline V and J ends were trimmed by 2 bases and 5 bases, with 3 bases remaining between them.

The J gene is TRBJ2-1, the V gene TRBV2, with D uncertain. This CDR3 spans 10 amino acids. V shed 8 bases and J shed 5 bases, with 4 bases lying between them. Germline-derived CDR1 and CDR2 are SNHLY and FYNNEI. CDR3 residues: CASQNNEQFF. The CDR3 DNA reads TGTGCCAGCCAAAACAATGAGCAGTTCTTC.

This chain joins TRBV7-6 and TRBJ1-3, with D unresolved. This CDR3 spans 15 amino acids. V was clipped by 8 bases and J by 0 bases, with 14 bases between them. CDR1 and CDR2 (germline): SGHVS, FNYEAQ. The CDR3 region is CASATLIGSGNTIYF. CDR3 nucleotides: TGTGCCAGCGCGACACTAATCGGCTCTGGAAACACCATATATTTT.

With respect to this clone: Distinct nucleotide sequences in the sample also encode this CDR3. This rearrangement joins TRBV27 to TRBJ2-1; perhaps TRBD1 as D (5 bases). The V and J ends lost 6 bases and 0 bases respectively, with 9 bases between them. CDR1 and CDR2 from the germline V gene are MNHEY and SMNVEV (reference sequence). The CDR3 has 14 amino acids. CDR3: CASSQGSSYNEQFF. The CDR3 DNA follows: TGTGCCAGCAGCCAGGGAAGCTCCTACAATGAGCAGTTCTTC.

Only a few counts were recorded for this clone. This chain links TRBV19 with TRBJ1-1, with D unclear. The germline V gene has CDR1 LNHDA and CDR2 SQIVND (reference sequence). The V gene lost 4 bases and the J gene lost 7 bases, with 10 bases spanning the gap. The CDR3 sequence is 12 residues long. Here the CDR3 DNA reads TGTGCCAGTAGTAGGGGTCCCGATGAAGCTTTCTTT. This translates into CASSRGPDEAFF.

The chain is built from TRBV27 and TRBJ1-1; D call uncertain. V lost 5 bases and J 1 base, leaving 8 bases between the germline ends. The CDR3 has 13 amino acids. Germline CDR1 and CDR2: MNHEY and SMNVEV (reference sequence). The CDR3 reads CASSPDGNTEAFF. The CDR3 nucleotides read TGTGCCAGCAGTCCGGACGGGAACACTGAAGCTTTCTTT.